One and the same sample provided the 27 T cell receptor beta chains below, sequenced in a study of beta chain features in type 1 diabetes. Reverse transcribing all isolated RNA meant expressed TCRB transcripts were sequenced. Measured with immunoSEQ multiplex PCR; TCRdb has only the in-frame clones, and not every one. The sample shows roughly 280,000 clones, roughly 24% of them seen only once. Findings and limits, study-wide: There was a moderate but significant shortening of TCRB CDR3s in all four CD4+ subsets of Type 1 diabetes patients.

No antigen has been assigned to these receptors. The material sequenced was naive CD4+ T cells from blood. All receptors derive from a woman under 40 with type 1 diabetes.

This clone was picked up a small number of times. The chain recombines TRBV29-1 with TRBJ2-1, with 7 bases fitting TRBD2. CDR3 length: 15 amino acids. The germline V gene has CDR1 SQVTM and CDR2 ANQGSEA. V dropped 6 bases and J dropped 0; count of bases not matched to a gene: 8. The CDR3 DNA is TGCAGCGTAGGAGCGGGACCGTTCTCCTACAATGAGCAGTTCTTC. Translation: CSVGAGPFSYNEQFF.

The chain uses TRBV7-9 and TRBJ2-2; 7 nucleotides agree with TRBD1. CDR1 and CDR2 from the germline V gene are SEHNR and FQNEAQ (reference sequence). V trimming: 6 bases; J trimming: 1 base; junction bases outside the gene matches: 8. The CDR3 runs 16 residues. The CDR3 is CASRPRTGQNTGELFF. Here the CDR3 DNA reads TGTGCCAGCAGACCAAGGACAGGACAGAACACCGGGGAGCTGTTTTTT.

The chain has TRBV19 and TRBJ2-7, with D possibly being TRBD1 (5 bases). CDR3 length: 13 residues. V was trimmed by 6 bases and J by 9 bases, leaving 18 bases between them. Germline V CDR1 and CDR2: LNHDA, SQIVND (reference sequence). The CDR3 DNA follows: TGTGCCAGTAGCGAGTATTCAGGGCCGGGGCAGTACTTC. Translation: CASSEYSGPGQYF.

There are a few counts of this clone. The rearrangement joins TRBV29-1 to TRBJ2-5, with TRBD2 as a possible D gene (5 bases). The CDR3 runs to 15 residues. Germline CDR1 and CDR2: SQVTM and ANQGSEA. Trimming cost V 7 bases and J 7 bases, with 25 bases left between them. The CDR3 DNA reads as TGCAGCGCCCCTCGGCCAGCGGTAGAAGAAGGGACCCAGTACTTC. It translates to CSAPRPAVEEGTQYF. Looking up the rest from reference TRBV29-1 and TRBJ2-5 gives the full variable domain: SAVISQKPSRDICQRGTSLTIQCQVDSQVTMMFWYRQQPGQSLTLIATANQGSEATYESGFVIDKFPISRPNLTFSTLTVSNMSPEDSSIYLCSAPRPAVEEGTQYFGPGTRLLVL.

The gene calls are TRBV29-1 and TRBJ2-5, with D perhaps matching TRBD2 (6 bases). Per germline, CDR1 SQVTM and CDR2 ANQGSEA. V was pared by 6 bases and J by 5 bases, with 13 bases between. The CDR3 totals 12 residues. In DNA, the CDR3 is TGCAGCGTGGCCACCGGAGGGGAGACCCAGTACTTC. Amino acid sequence: CSVATGGETQYF.

J is TRBJ2-7 and V is TRBV18; 7 positions match TRBD1. The germline V gene has CDR1 KGHSH and CDR2 LQKENI. V shed 7 bases, J shed 5 bases, and the junction held 8 bases outside the gene matches. There are 13 residues in the CDR3. The CDR3 region has the DNA TGTGCCAGCTTAATGGGGACAGCAGACGAGCAGTACTTC. Its protein product is CASLMGTADEQYF. Based on the CDR3 plus reference TRBV18 and TRBJ2-7, the full variable domain is NAGVMQNPRHLVRRRGQEARLRCSPMKGHSHVYWYRQLPEEGLKFMVYLQKENIIDESGMPKERFSAEFPKEGPSILRIQQVVRGDSAAYFCASLMGTADEQYFGPGTRLTVT.

The chain recombines TRBV5-4 with TRBJ2-7; TRBD2 aligns across 11 bases. Trimming removed 0 bases from V and 9 bases from J; junction bases left unmatched: 11. This CDR3 comprises 16 residues. Germline assignment: CDR1 SGHNT and CDR2 YYREEE (reference sequence). CDR3 residues: CASSLGTSGGSIGQYF. DNA of the CDR3: TGTGCCAGCAGCTTGGGCACTAGCGGGGGATCCATTGGGCAGTACTTC.

This clone was counted only a few times. V and J are TRBV9 and TRBJ2-3; 9 bases are a match to TRBD1. This CDR3 comprises 14 residues. V dropped 7 bases and J dropped 1; count of bases not matched to a gene: 4. The V gene's germline CDR1 is SGDLS and CDR2 YYNGEE. The CDR3 sequence: CASGRTGGTDTQYF. The CDR3 DNA reads TGTGCCAGCGGCAGGACAGGGGGCACAGATACGCAGTATTTT.

Only a few counts were recorded for this clone. V and J are TRBV27 and TRBJ2-7; perhaps TRBD2 as D (5 bases). The germline CDR1 and CDR2 sequences are MNHEY and SMNVEV (reference sequence). The V and J ends lost 7 bases and 1 base respectively, with 14 bases between them. The CDR3 is 14 amino acids. CDR3 nucleotides: TGTGCCAGCACCCTGAGAAGGGAGTCCTACGAGCAGTACTTC. Protein sequence: CASTLRRESYEQYF.

This sequence joins TRBV9 and TRBJ2-2; D may be TRBD1 (5 bases). The germline CDR1 and CDR2 sequences are SGDLS and YYNGEE. CDR3 size: 15 residues. V was trimmed by 0 bases and J by 6 bases, leaving 12 bases between them. As DNA, the CDR3 is TGTGCCAGCAGCGTAGCGTCCAGGGATCCCGGGGAGCTGTTTTTT. This translates into CASSVASRDPGELFF.

This clone was counted between two and nine times. The chain carries TRBV6-5 and TRBJ2-3, with a weak D call TRBD2 (7 bases). The germline V gene has CDR1 MNHEY and CDR2 SVGAGI. V was shortened by 1 base and J by 8 bases, with 19 bases between the two germline ends. The CDR3 consists of 16 residues. CDR3 amino acids: CASSYWEGVPKGTQYF. The CDR3 DNA reads as TGTGCCAGCAGTTACTGGGAGGGGGTCCCGAAGGGTACGCAGTATTTT.

This clone has a single count. The rearrangement joins TRBV5-1 to TRBJ2-5; D gene uncertain. Germline CDR1 is SGHRS and CDR2 is YFSETQ. The CDR3 is 13 amino acids. Deletions cut 0 bases from V and 5 bases from J, with 8 bases between. CDR3 sequence reads: CASSLAQAETQYF. CDR3 bases: TGCGCCAGCAGCTTGGCTCAGGCGGAGACCCAGTACTTC. The variable domain in full, completed from reference TRBV5-1 and TRBJ2-5, reads KAGVTQTPRYLIKTRGQQVTLSCSPISGHRSVSWYQQTPGQGLQFLFEYFSETQRNKGNFPGRFSGRQFSNSRSEMNVSTLELGDSALYLCASSLAQAETQYFGPGTRLLVL.

The chain combines TRBV30 with TRBJ1-5, with 9 bases matching TRBD1. This CDR3 has 16 residues. V trimming: 2 bases; J trimming: 0 bases; junction bases outside the gene matches: 5. Germline CDR1 GTSNPN, CDR2 SVGIG (reference sequence). The chain's CDR3 is CAWSKTGGASNQPQHF. CDR3 sequence (DNA): TGTGCCTGGAGTAAGACAGGGGGGGCTAGCAATCAGCCCCAGCATTTT.

This clone turned up a few times. The V and J genes are TRBV9 and TRBJ2-3; 8 bases fit TRBD2. Trimming cost V 1 base and J 1 base; bases outside gene matches: 5. This CDR3 spans 16 amino acids. From germline, CDR1 is SGDLS and CDR2 YYNGEE. DNA of the CDR3: TGTGCCAGCAGCGTACGAGCGGGAGTTCGCACAGATACGCAGTATTTT. As protein: CASSVRAGVRTDTQYF. The whole variable domain, remainder taken from reference TRBV9 and TRBJ2-3, is DSGVTQTPKHLITATGQRVTLRCSPRSGDLSVYWYQQSLDQGLQFLIQYYNGEERAKGNILERFSAQQFPDLHSELNLSSLELGDSALYFCASSVRAGVRTDTQYFGPGTRLTVL.

The CDR3 nucleotides are TGTGCCAGCCGGGGACAGGGTGAACGCTATGGCTACACCTTC. It translates to CASRGQGERYGYTF. J is TRBJ1-2 and V is TRBV28; 9 bases are shared with TRBD1. The J segment lost 4 bases and the V segment lost 8 bases, leaving 8 bases of the junction unmatched. CDR3 length: 14 amino acids. CDR1 MDHEN and CDR2 SYDVKM come from the germline V gene.

The chain uses TRBV27 and TRBJ2-2, with D unresolved. Germline CDR1 is MNHEY and CDR2 is SMNVEV (reference sequence). The CDR3 totals 13 residues. V lost 6 bases to trimming and J lost 2 bases, with 7 bases between them. CDR3 nucleotide sequence: TGTGCCAGCAGAAACAGTAACACCGGGGAGCTGTTTTTT. This translates into CASRNSNTGELFF.

This clone was picked up a small number of times. V and J are TRBV4-1 and TRBJ1-1; tentatively, D is TRBD1 (6 bases). In germline, CDR1 is MGHRA, CDR2 YSYEKL. The V gene lost 3 bases and the J gene lost 7 bases, with 15 bases spanning the gap. CDR3 length: 14 amino acids. CDR3 in amino acids: CASSHDARGSEAFF. In DNA, the CDR3 is TGCGCCAGCAGCCATGACGCAAGGGGGAGTGAAGCTTTCTTT.

The sample holds a few counts of this clone. The junction departs from germline at one end; a sequencing error may be responsible. This sequence joins TRBV11-3 and TRBJ2-1; D is undetermined. The CDR3 runs to 13 residues. Germline-derived CDR1 and CDR2 are SGHNT and YENEEA. CDR3 amino acids: CASSLGSSARLIF. The CDR3 DNA is TGTGCCAGCAGCTTAGGTTCAAGCGCGCGGTTAATCTTC.

The chain couples TRBV5-6 to TRBJ1-1; 10 positions agree with TRBD1. Per the germline V gene, CDR1 is SGHDT and CDR2 is YYEEEE. This CDR3 contains 14 residues. V gave up 0 bases and J gave up 12 bases; unmatched junction bases: 8. The CDR3 DNA reads TGTGCCAGCAGCTTGGGACAGGGGGCGGACAGGACTTTCTTT. Encoded protein: CASSLGQGADRTFF.

This clone was seen a handful of times. The rearrangement joins TRBV7-3 to TRBJ2-1; 14 nucleotides match TRBD2. V gave up 5 bases and J gave up 11 bases; unmatched junction bases: 5. Germline V CDR1 and CDR2: SGHTA, FQGTGA. This CDR3 is 14 amino acids long. The CDR3 reads CASSLGTSGSQQFF. CDR3 DNA: TGTGCCAGCAGCCTGGGGACTAGCGGGAGCCAGCAGTTCTTC.

V usage is TRBV18 and J usage is TRBJ2-3, with a weak D call TRBD2 (6 bases). CDR3 length: 13 amino acids. Germline-derived CDR1 and CDR2 are KGHSH and LQKENI. The V gene lost 6 bases and the J gene lost 4 bases, with 11 bases spanning the gap. The chain's CDR3 is CASSGGSADTQYF. The CDR3 coding sequence is TGTGCCAGCTCCGGGGGTTCGGCAGATACGCAGTATTTT.

The rearrangement links TRBV19 to TRBJ2-1, with TRBD2 identical over 8 bases. This CDR3 region has 13 residues. Germline lookup yields CDR1 LNHDA and CDR2 SQIVND (reference sequence). Losses at the gene ends were 7 bases for V and 6 bases for J; bases not matched to a gene: 5. The CDR3 here is CASTGTSANEQFF. CDR3 bases: TGTGCCAGTACCGGGACTAGTGCCAATGAGCAGTTCTTC.

A few counts support this clone. This chain links TRBV14 with TRBJ2-1; TRBD2 aligns across 10 bases. Germline CDR1 and CDR2: SGHDN and FVKESK. CDR3 length: 16 amino acids. With 6 bases clipped from V and 8 bases from J, the junction kept 13 bases outside the gene matches. Here the CDR3 reads CASSPYASGRGYEQFF. The CDR3 bases are TGTGCCAGCAGTCCATACGCTAGCGGGAGAGGGTATGAGCAGTTCTTC.

The chain joins TRBV6-1 to TRBJ1-1, with D unresolved. The germline gives CDR1 MNHNS, CDR2 SASEGT. The V end lost 6 bases, the J end lost 5 bases, and 7 bases lay between the germline ends. This CDR3 comprises 11 residues. DNA of the CDR3: TGTGCCAGCAGCGACTTTACTGAAGCTTTCTTT. This codes for CASSDFTEAFF.

The rearrangement joins TRBV30 to TRBJ2-6, with D hard to call. The V gene's germline CDR1 is GTSNPN and CDR2 SVGIG (reference sequence). This CDR3 spans 13 amino acids. Trimming took 4 bases from V and 3 from J, leaving 7 bases between them. For the CDR3, the DNA is TGTGCCTGGACTGTACATGGGGCCAACGTCCTGACTTTC. It codes for CAWTVHGANVLTF.

J is TRBJ2-5 and V is TRBV2; D unclear. V lost 4 bases, J lost 5 bases, and 8 bases lay in between. The CDR3 runs 12 residues. The germline V gene encodes CDR1 SNHLY and CDR2 FYNNEI. The CDR3 nucleotides read TGTGCCAGCAGTGGTACTCGCGAGACCCAGTACTTC. Protein: CASSGTRETQYF.

This chain uses TRBV18 with TRBJ2-6; weak D call: TRBD1 (5 bases). V lost 6 bases and J lost 2, with 8 bases in between. The germline V gene encodes CDR1 KGHSH and CDR2 LQKENI. This CDR3 is 14 amino acids long. CDR3 amino acids: CASSDTAGANVLTF. In DNA, the CDR3 is TGTGCCAGCTCGGACACAGCTGGGGCCAACGTCCTGACTTTC.